The sequence of this T cell receptor (beta chain) was determined in a study of blood T cells in healthy people across ages. Per-sample yields of isolated PBMCs were at least 7 million. Comments on this clonotype: The antigen is unknown.

A second PCR of roughly 7 to 11 cycles used a sample-barcoded 5' primer and a J-beta primer mix. With 12 random nucleotides, a template-switch adaptor tagged each individual cDNA molecule. TCRdb called the 5' RACE reads again in MiXCR, with one record for every CDR3 protein. The data contain 800,000 to 950,000 distinct CDR3 sequences, roughly 52% of them singletons. General observations from the study: Among T cells, TCR beta diversity per million cells dropped roughly linearly as age rose. Whereas aged donors had fewer naive CD4+ cells, long-lived donors had more of them and higher diversity.

Sequenced: blood. The receptor was derived from a man aged 25-45 years in good health.

CDR3 sequence reads: CASSQERSDYHHEQFF. The CDR3 bases are TGTGCCAGCAGCCAAGAACGAAGCGACTATCATCATGAGCAGTTCTTC. The chain recombines TRBV4-2 with TRBJ2-1, with D possibly TRBD2 on 5 matching bases. This CDR3 spans 16 amino acids. The V gene's germline CDR1 is LGHNA and CDR2 YNFKEQ. The ends were cut back, 0 bases at V and 8 bases at J, with 17 bases in the middle.